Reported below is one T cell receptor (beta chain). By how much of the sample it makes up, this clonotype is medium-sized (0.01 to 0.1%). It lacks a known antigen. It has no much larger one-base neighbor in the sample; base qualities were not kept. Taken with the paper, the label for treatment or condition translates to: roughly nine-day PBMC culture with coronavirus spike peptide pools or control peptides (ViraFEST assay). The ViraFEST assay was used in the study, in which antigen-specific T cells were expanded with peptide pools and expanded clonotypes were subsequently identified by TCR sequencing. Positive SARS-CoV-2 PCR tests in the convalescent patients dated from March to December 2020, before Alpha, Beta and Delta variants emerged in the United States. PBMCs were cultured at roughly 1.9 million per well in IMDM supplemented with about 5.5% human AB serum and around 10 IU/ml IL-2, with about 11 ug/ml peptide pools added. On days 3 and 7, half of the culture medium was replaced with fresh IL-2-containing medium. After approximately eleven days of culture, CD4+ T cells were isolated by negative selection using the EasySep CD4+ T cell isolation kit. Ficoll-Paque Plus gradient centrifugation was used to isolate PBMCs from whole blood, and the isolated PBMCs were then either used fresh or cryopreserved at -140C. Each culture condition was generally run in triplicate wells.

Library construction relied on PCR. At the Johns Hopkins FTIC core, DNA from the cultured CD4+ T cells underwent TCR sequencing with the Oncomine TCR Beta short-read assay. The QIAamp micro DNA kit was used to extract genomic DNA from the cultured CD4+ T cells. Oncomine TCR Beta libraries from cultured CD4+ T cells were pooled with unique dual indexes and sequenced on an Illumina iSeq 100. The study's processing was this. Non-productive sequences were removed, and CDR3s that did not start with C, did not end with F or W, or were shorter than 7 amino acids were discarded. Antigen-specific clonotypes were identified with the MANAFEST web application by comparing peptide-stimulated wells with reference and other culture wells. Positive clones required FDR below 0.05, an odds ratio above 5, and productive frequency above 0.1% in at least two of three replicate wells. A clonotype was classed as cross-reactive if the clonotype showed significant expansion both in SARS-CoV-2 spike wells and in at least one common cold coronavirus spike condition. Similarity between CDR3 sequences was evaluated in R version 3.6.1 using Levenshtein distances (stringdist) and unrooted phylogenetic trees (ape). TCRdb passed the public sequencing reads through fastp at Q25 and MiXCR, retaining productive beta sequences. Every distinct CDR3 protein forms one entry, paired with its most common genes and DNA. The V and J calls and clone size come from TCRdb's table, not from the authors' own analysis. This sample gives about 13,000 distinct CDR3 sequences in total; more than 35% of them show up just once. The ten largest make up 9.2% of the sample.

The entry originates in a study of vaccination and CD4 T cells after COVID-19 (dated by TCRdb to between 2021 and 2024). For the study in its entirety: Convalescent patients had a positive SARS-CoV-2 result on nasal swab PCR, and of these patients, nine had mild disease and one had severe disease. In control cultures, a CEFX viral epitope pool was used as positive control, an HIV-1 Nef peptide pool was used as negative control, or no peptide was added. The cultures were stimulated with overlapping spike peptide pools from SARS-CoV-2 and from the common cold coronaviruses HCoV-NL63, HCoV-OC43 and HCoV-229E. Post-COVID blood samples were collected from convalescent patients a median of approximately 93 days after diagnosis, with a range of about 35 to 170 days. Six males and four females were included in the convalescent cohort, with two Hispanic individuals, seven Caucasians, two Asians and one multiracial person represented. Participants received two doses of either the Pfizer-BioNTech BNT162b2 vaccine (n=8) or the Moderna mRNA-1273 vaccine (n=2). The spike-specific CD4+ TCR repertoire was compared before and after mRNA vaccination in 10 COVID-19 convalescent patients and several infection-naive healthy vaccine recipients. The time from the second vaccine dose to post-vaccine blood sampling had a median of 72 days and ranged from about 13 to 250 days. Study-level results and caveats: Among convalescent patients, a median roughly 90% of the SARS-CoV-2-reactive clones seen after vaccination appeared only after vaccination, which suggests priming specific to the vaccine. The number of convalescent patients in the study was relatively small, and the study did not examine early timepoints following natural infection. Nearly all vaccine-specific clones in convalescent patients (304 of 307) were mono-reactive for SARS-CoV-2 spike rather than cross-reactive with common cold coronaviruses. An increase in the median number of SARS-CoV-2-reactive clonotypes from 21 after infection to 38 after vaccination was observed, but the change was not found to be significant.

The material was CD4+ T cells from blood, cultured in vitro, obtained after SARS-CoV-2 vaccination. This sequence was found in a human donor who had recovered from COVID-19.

For the CDR3, the sequence is CSARAHSNQGSPLHF. The DNA is TGCAGTGCTAGAGCTCATAGCAACCAAGGTTCACCCCTCCACTTT. Recombination connected TRBV20-1 to TRBJ1-6, with no confidently assigned D gene. The junction shows trimming of 1 base on V and 9 bases on J, plus 16 bases between the germline ends. Taken from cysteine to phenylalanine, the CDR3 has 15 residues. Of all the DNA, just the CDR3 is kept, 45 bases in frame from base 1. The germline V gene encodes CDR1 DFQATT and CDR2 SNEGSKA (reference sequence).